The clone carrying this T cell receptor beta chain has at least ten counts. Its cognate antigen is unknown. This sample is part of a study of T cell repertoires in cytomegalovirus infection. Study-level information: Indications came from public TCR beta signatures; they pointed to CMV infection and to a matching HLA type. Study-wide results and caveats: The response measured ex vivo was dominated by TCR beta clonotypes (HLA-C-restricted and CMV-specific).

Each CDR3 protein gets one entry after TCRdb re-called the reads with MiXCR. Of more than 150,000 distinct CDR3 sequences listed, around 20% are singletons. The CDR3 consists of 14 residues. Trimming took off 5 bases at V and 5 bases at J, with 15 bases between the two ends. Germline V CDR1 and CDR2: SGHAT, FQNNGV. The TCR sequence derives from a human donor in good health (CMV status not recorded). Some clones in this sample may be carry-over from other donors' samples. The chain combines TRBV11-2 with TRBJ1-2, with D possibly being TRBD1 (6 bases). Sequencing input: PBMCs. CDR3 in amino acids: CASSGQGNRYGYTF. The CDR3 nucleotides are TGTGCCAGCAGCGGTCAGGGGAATCGATATGGCTACACCTTC. The full variable domain, completed using reference TRBV11-2 and TRBJ1-2, is EAGVAQSPRYKIIEKRQSVAFWCNPISGHATLYWYQQILGQGPKLLIQFQNNGVVDDSQLPKDRFSAERLKGVDSTLKIQPAKLEDSAVYLCASSGQGNRYGYTFGSGTRLTVV.